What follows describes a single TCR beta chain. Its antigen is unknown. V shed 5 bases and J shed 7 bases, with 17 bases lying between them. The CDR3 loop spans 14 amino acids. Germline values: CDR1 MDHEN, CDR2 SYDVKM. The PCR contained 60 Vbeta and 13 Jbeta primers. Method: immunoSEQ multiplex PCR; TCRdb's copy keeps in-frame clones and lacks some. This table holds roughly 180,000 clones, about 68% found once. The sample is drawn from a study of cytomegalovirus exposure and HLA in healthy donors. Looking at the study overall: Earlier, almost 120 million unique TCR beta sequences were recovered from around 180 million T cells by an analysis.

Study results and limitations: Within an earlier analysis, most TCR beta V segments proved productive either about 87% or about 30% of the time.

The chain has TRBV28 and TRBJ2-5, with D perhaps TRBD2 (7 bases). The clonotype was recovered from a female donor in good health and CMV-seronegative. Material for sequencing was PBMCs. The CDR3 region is CASSTRAGGATQYF. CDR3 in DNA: TGTGCCAGCAGTACCCGGGCTGGGGGGGCGACCCAGTACTTC.